The 32 T cell receptor beta chains below were found in one sample sequenced in a study of shared clonotypes between healthy human individuals. Selected positively for CCR7 and CD45RO-negative, naive CD8 cells excluded terminally differentiated effector memory CD45RA+ cells. Sequenced by immunoSEQ multiplex PCR; TCRdb stores in-frame clones only, minus some. The top ten clones hold 0.3% of a sample with hundreds of thousands of clones, roughly 98% of them seen once. Sample: naive CD8+ T cells sorted from blood. These receptor sequences come from a young man in good health.

The chain carries TRBV15 and TRBJ2-7; D gene unclear. The V and J ends lost 6 bases and 2 bases respectively, with 11 bases between them. CDR1 is LNHNV, CDR2 YYDKDF, per germline (reference sequence). There are 13 residues in the CDR3. CDR3 in DNA: TGTGCCACCAGACCGAGCACTACCTACGAGCAGTACTTC. This encodes CATRPSTTYEQYF.

The CDR3 loop is CASSQDSGFRLAGGGLTQYF. As DNA, the CDR3 is TGTGCCAGCAGCCAAGATTCGGGGTTTCGACTAGCGGGAGGGGGGCTTACGCAGTATTTT. This chain joins TRBV4-2 and TRBJ2-3, with 14 bases identical to TRBD2. This CDR3 is built from 20 residues. CDR1 LGHNA and CDR2 YNFKEQ come from the germline V gene. V shed 0 bases and J 8 bases; nucleotides not matched to a gene: 16.

The chain is built from TRBV6-6 and TRBJ2-3; no reliable D call. Per germline, CDR1 MNHNY and CDR2 SVGAGI (reference sequence). CDR3 length equals 14 residues. The ends were cut back, 0 bases at V and 1 base at J, with 5 bases in the middle. CDR3 region: CASSYSVGTDTQYF. The CDR3 bases are TGTGCCAGCAGTTACTCTGTGGGCACAGATACGCAGTATTTT.

The rearrangement links TRBV7-9 to TRBJ2-2; tentatively, D is TRBD2 (5 bases). Trimming removed 5 bases at V and 1 base at J, with 11 bases between. Per germline, CDR1 SEHNR and CDR2 FQNEAQ (reference sequence). CDR3 length: 15 amino acids. This chain's CDR3 is CASSQDWRNTGELFF. For the CDR3, the DNA is TGTGCCAGCAGCCAGGACTGGAGGAACACCGGGGAGCTGTTTTTT.

This rearrangement joins TRBV11-2 to TRBJ2-3; 15 positions match TRBD2. The J segment lost 3 bases and the V segment lost 4 bases, leaving 5 bases of the junction unmatched. This CDR3 contains 17 residues. The germline V gene has CDR1 SGHAT and CDR2 FQNNGV. The CDR3 region is CASSSGTSGRLTDTQYF. As DNA, the CDR3 is TGTGCCAGCAGCTCTGGGACTAGCGGGAGGTTGACAGATACGCAGTATTTT.

The rearrangement links TRBV12-5 to TRBJ2-5; no clear D gene. The CDR3 has 12 amino acids. Trimming cost V 3 bases and J 2 bases, with 4 bases left between them. The germline V gene has CDR1 LGHNT and CDR2 FRNRAP. The CDR3 DNA reads as TGTGCTAGTGGTTTCGGTCAAGAGACCCAGTACTTC. Translating gives CASGFGQETQYF.

The rearrangement uses TRBV7-9 and TRBJ1-3; D ambiguous. Trimming cost V 6 bases and J 0 bases, with 24 bases left between them. Germline CDR1 and CDR2: SEHNR and FQNEAQ (reference sequence). The CDR3 extends over 19 amino acids. The CDR3 loop is CASRLVEGSGRYSGNTIYF. The CDR3, as DNA: TGTGCCAGCAGACTAGTGGAGGGATCCGGCAGGTACTCTGGAAACACCATATATTTT.

The chain carries TRBV6-1 and TRBJ1-1, with D possibly being TRBD1 (6 bases). Germline V gene data show CDR1 as MNHNS and CDR2 as SASEGT. V lost 5 bases to trimming and J lost 2 bases, with 15 bases between them. The CDR3 sequence is 15 residues long. CDR3 sequence reads: CASSPPQGINTEAFF. The CDR3, as DNA: TGTGCCAGCAGTCCCCCACAGGGTATAAACACTGAAGCTTTCTTT.

This sequence joins TRBV7-9 and TRBJ2-2; 9 bases map to TRBD2. Unmatched junction bases numbered 6, after V lost 2 bases and J lost 5 bases. The CDR3 loop spans 16 amino acids. Germline CDR1 SEHNR, CDR2 FQNEAQ (reference sequence). The CDR3 nucleotides are TGTGCCAGCAGCTTAAGACTAGCGGAAATTACCGGGGAGCTGTTTTTT. This sequence encodes CASSLRLAEITGELFF. The entire variable domain, with the rest obtained from reference TRBV7-9 and TRBJ2-2, is as follows: DTGVSQNPRHKITKRGQNVTFRCDPISEHNRLYWYRQTLGQGPEFLTYFQNEAQLEKSRLLSDRFSAERPKGSFSTLEIQRTEQGDSAMYLCASSLRLAEITGELFFGEGSRLTVL.

The chain combines TRBV2 with TRBJ2-7; the D gene could be TRBD1 or TRBD2 (5 bases each). V shed 8 bases and J shed 4 bases, with 21 bases lying between them. CDR3 size: 15 residues. CDR1 and CDR2 (germline): SNHLY, FYNNEI. CDR3 bases: TGTGCCAGCTCGACCTCCTCCGGGACGGTGTACGAGCAGTACTTC. It encodes CASSTSSGTVYEQYF.

The rearrangement joins TRBV18 to TRBJ1-2; possibly TRBD1 for D (6 bases). V gave up 1 base and J gave up 6 bases, with 12 bases separating them. This CDR3 has 14 amino acids. Germline V gives CDR1 KGHSH, CDR2 LQKENI. CDR3 region: CASSPRQVDDGYTF. CDR3 in DNA: TGTGCCAGCTCACCACGACAGGTGGATGATGGCTACACCTTC.

The chain employs TRBV4-1 and TRBJ1-1; D unclear. The CDR3 has 14 amino acids. V lost 0 bases to trimming and J lost 1 base, with 6 bases between them. Germline CDR1 MGHRA, CDR2 YSYEKL. The chain's CDR3 is CASSQERWNTEAFF. In DNA form, the CDR3 reads TGCGCCAGCAGCCAAGAAAGGTGGAACACTGAAGCTTTCTTT.

The chain links TRBV7-9 to TRBJ1-2, with D possibly matching TRBD1 (6 bases). Per the germline V gene, CDR1 is SEHNR and CDR2 is FQNEAQ (reference sequence). CDR3 size: 13 residues. V was pared by 4 bases and J by 8 bases, with 14 bases between. CDR3 sequence: CASSSLQGYGYTF. The CDR3 DNA is TGTGCCAGCAGCTCACTACAGGGTTACGGCTACACCTTC.

The chain joins TRBV27 to TRBJ1-2; D remains ambiguous. Between the trimmed V and J ends, which lost 5 bases and 5 bases, there was a span of 15 bases. Germline CDR1 MNHEY, CDR2 SMNVEV (reference sequence). This CDR3 is 14 amino acids long. The CDR3 sequence: CASSPGGLTYGYTF. CDR3 DNA sequence: TGTGCCAGCAGTCCCGGCGGGCTGACTTATGGCTACACCTTC.

This clone was observed a single time. This chain links TRBV27 with TRBJ2-7, with 11 bases identical to TRBD1. CDR1 is MNHEY, CDR2 SMNVEV, per germline (reference sequence). This CDR3 has 13 amino acids. The V and J ends lost 4 bases and 5 bases, in that order; junction bases with no gene match: 1. In DNA, the CDR3 is TGTGCCAGCAGTTGGACAGGGGGCAACGAGCAGTACTTC. Translating gives CASSWTGGNEQYF.

The rearrangement joins TRBV7-2 to TRBJ2-7, with D possibly matching TRBD2 (5 bases). The CDR3 runs 15 residues. Germline loops: CDR1 SGHTA, CDR2 FQGNSA. V was pared by 0 bases and J by 2 bases, with 11 bases between. Written as DNA, the CDR3 is TGTGCCAGCAGCTTAGCACCGGGGTTTGCCTACGAGCAGTACTTC. This translates into CASSLAPGFAYEQYF.

CDR3 bases: TGTGCCAGCAGCCCAGGTAGACTACCCAGTGGGTACGAGCAGTACTTC. Protein: CASSPGRLPSGYEQYF. The V gene is TRBV9, the J gene TRBJ2-7; a possible D gene is TRBD2 (5 bases). V lost 4 bases and J lost 4, with 21 bases in between. CDR1 is SGDLS and CDR2 is YYNGEE in the germline V gene. The CDR3 sequence is 16 residues long.

CDR3 residues: CASSLSTEGDYGYTF. In nucleotides, the CDR3 is TGTGCCAGCAGCTTAAGCACTGAGGGAGACTATGGCTACACCTTC. The chain links TRBV7-9 to TRBJ1-2; no clear D. Germline V gene sequence: CDR1 SEHNR, CDR2 FQNEAQ (reference sequence). The CDR3 loop spans 15 amino acids. The V end lost 2 bases, the J end lost 3 bases, and 13 bases lay between the germline ends.

The chain employs TRBV5-4 and TRBJ2-1, with a possible D match to TRBD2 (5 bases). CDR1 SGHNT and CDR2 YYREEE come from the germline V gene (reference sequence). Trimming pared 4 bases from V and 3 bases from J, leaving 8 bases between. This CDR3 spans 13 amino acids. This CDR3 is CASSRTVYNEQFF. The CDR3 nucleotides are TGTGCCAGCAGCCGGACTGTCTACAATGAGCAGTTCTTC.

The chain links TRBV28 to TRBJ1-5, with 8 bases aligning to TRBD1. The CDR3 consists of 18 residues. V shed 7 bases and J 5 bases; nucleotides not matched to a gene: 19. Germline CDR1 and CDR2: MDHEN and SYDVKM. The CDR3, as DNA: TGTGCCAGCACCGGGGACAGGTATAACCCCCTCTTGGATCAGCCCCAGCATTTT. Encoded protein: CASTGDRYNPLLDQPQHF.

The V and J genes are TRBV10-3 and TRBJ2-7; 9 nucleotides agree with TRBD2. In germline, CDR1 is ENHRY, CDR2 SYGVKD. After removal of 4 bases from V and 12 bases from J, the junction contained 7 bases not matched to a gene. The CDR3 is 12 amino acids. The CDR3 DNA sequence: TGTGCCATCAGTGTGATCGCGGGGGGGTTGTACTTC. Translation: CAISVIAGGLYF.

This clone was seen only once. The sample carries other DNA sequences with the same CDR3. V usage is TRBV7-9 and J usage is TRBJ2-7; 10 bases fit TRBD2. Unmatched junction bases numbered 4, after V lost 5 bases and J lost 3 bases. Germline CDR1 and CDR2: SEHNR and FQNEAQ (reference sequence). The CDR3 is made up of 14 amino acids. Written as DNA, the CDR3 is TGTGCCAGCAGCCCGCGGACTAGCGGCTACGAGCAGTACTTC. Translated: CASSPRTSGYEQYF.

The CDR3 is CASRDITGGTDTQYF. The DNA for the CDR3 is TGCGCCAGCAGGGATATAACAGGGGGTACAGATACGCAGTATTTT. This chain connects TRBV10-2 to TRBJ2-3; 8 nucleotides match TRBD1. The length of the CDR3 is 15 residues. J gave up 3 bases and V 6 bases, and 8 bases lay outside the gene matches. Germline V lookup: CDR1 WSHSY, CDR2 SAAADI.

The chain uses TRBV7-9 and TRBJ2-7; 7 bases map to TRBD1. This CDR3 region has 14 residues. Germline-derived CDR1 and CDR2 are SEHNR and FQNEAQ (reference sequence). Unmatched junction bases numbered 4, after V lost 2 bases and J lost 3 bases. The CDR3 sequence is CASSLRDSHYEQYF. Here the CDR3 DNA reads TGTGCCAGCAGCTTAAGGGACAGCCACTACGAGCAGTACTTC.

The chain carries TRBV6-4 and TRBJ2-1, with TRBD2 matching 12 bases. CDR1 and CDR2 from the germline V gene are MRHNA and SNTAGT. CDR3 length: 20 amino acids. Unmatched junction bases numbered 19, after V lost 3 bases and J lost 7 bases. The CDR3 bases are TGTGCCAGCAGTGAGGAGCCGGGGCTAGCGGGAGGGACGGCCAGAAATGAGCAGTTCTTC. Its protein is CASSEEPGLAGGTARNEQFF.

The chain has TRBV27 and TRBJ2-1; 13 bases are a match to TRBD2. Looked up from germline, CDR1 is MNHEY and CDR2 is SMNVEV (reference sequence). V was clipped by 5 bases and J by 4 bases; unmatched bases: 8. This CDR3 region has 17 residues. Here the CDR3 DNA reads TGTGCCAGCAGTATTACACCGGGACTAGCGGGGTACAATGAGCAGTTCTTC. Its protein product is CASSITPGLAGYNEQFF.

The chain is built from TRBV4-1 and TRBJ1-5, with D possibly being TRBD1 (6 bases). Per the germline V gene, CDR1 is MGHRA and CDR2 is YSYEKL. There are 15 residues in the CDR3. Deletions cut 4 bases from V and 5 bases from J, with 15 bases between. CDR3 DNA: TGCGCCAGCAGCCGAAATATACAGGGCTATCAGCCCCAGCATTTT. It is translated as CASSRNIQGYQPQHF.

The chain joins TRBV6-6 to TRBJ1-2; D is undetermined. Trimming took off 4 bases at V and 5 bases at J, with 8 bases between the two ends. This CDR3 region has 12 residues. CDR1 is MNHNY and CDR2 is SVGAGI in the germline V gene (reference sequence). This CDR3 is CASSSSEYGYTF. In DNA, the CDR3 is TGTGCCAGCAGTTCCAGCGAGTATGGCTACACCTTC.

The chain combines TRBV9 with TRBJ2-4; D is perhaps TRBD2 (5 bases). This CDR3 is built from 14 residues. CDR1 and CDR2 (germline): SGDLS, YYNGEE. The V end lost 4 bases, the J end lost 5 bases, and 13 bases lay between the germline ends. The CDR3 coding sequence is TGTGCCAGCAGCCCTTCCGGACTTGAAAACATTCAGTACTTC. This translates into CASSPSGLENIQYF.

The chain is built from TRBV7-6 and TRBJ2-3; 12 bases are a match to TRBD2. This CDR3 has 18 residues. Germline CDR1 is SGHVS and CDR2 is FNYEAQ. The J segment lost 5 bases and the V segment lost 1 base, leaving 10 bases of the junction unmatched. CDR3 residues: CASSLDRLAGGPGDTQYF. The CDR3 bases are TGTGCCAGCAGCTTAGACCGTCTAGCGGGAGGGCCAGGAGATACGCAGTATTTT. Full variable domain (outside the CDR3, taken from reference TRBV7-6 and TRBJ2-3): GAGVSQSPRYKVTKRGQDVALRCDPISGHVSLYWYRQALGQGPEFLTYFNYEAQQDKSGLPNDRFSAERPEGSISTLTIQRTEQRDSAMYRCASSLDRLAGGPGDTQYFGPGTRLTVL.

V usage is TRBV27 and J usage is TRBJ2-3; no reliable D call. The germline gives CDR1 MNHEY, CDR2 SMNVEV (reference sequence). With 2 bases removed from V and 4 bases from J, the gap between germline ends came to 7 bases. The CDR3 consists of 13 residues. CDR3 coding DNA: TGTGCCAGCAGTTTAAATCCCCCAGATACGCAGTATTTT. Its protein product is CASSLNPPDTQYF.

V is TRBV18 and J is TRBJ1-2, with D unclear. The length of the CDR3 is 11 residues. CDR1 KGHSH and CDR2 LQKENI come from the germline V gene. Trimming pared 4 bases from V and 2 bases from J, leaving 2 bases between. DNA for the CDR3: TGTGCCAGCTCACAGAACTATGGCTACACCTTC. It is translated as CASSQNYGYTF.